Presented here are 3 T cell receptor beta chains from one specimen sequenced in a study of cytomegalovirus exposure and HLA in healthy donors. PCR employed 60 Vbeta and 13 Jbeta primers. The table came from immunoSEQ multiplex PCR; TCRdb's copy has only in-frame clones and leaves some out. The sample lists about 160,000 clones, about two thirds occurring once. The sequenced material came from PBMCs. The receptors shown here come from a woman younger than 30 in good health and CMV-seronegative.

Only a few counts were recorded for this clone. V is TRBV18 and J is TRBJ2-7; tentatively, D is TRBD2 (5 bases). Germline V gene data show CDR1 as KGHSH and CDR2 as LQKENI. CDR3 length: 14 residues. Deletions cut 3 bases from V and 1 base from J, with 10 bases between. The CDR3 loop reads CASSPASGSYEQYF. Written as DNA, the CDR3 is TGTGCCAGCTCACCCGCGAGCGGTTCCTACGAGCAGTACTTC.

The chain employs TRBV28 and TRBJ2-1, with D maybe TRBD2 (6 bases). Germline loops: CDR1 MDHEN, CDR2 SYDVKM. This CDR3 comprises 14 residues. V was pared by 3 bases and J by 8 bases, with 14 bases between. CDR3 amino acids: CASSLHGGPYEQFF. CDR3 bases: TGTGCCAGCAGTTTGCACGGAGGGCCGTATGAGCAGTTCTTC.

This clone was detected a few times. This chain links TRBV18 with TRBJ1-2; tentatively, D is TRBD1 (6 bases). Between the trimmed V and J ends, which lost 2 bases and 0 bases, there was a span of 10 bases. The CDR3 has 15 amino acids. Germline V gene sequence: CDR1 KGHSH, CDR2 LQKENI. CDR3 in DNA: TGTGCCAGCTCACCAACAGGGTCAGCTAACTATGGCTACACCTTC. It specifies CASSPTGSANYGYTF.